This section outlines one T cell receptor (beta chain) sequence together with its context. Its antigen target is currently unknown. It has no much larger one-base neighbor in the sample; base qualities were not kept. This record comes from a study of blood T cell repertoires in COVID-19 (dated by TCRdb to the early 2020s). About the study as a whole: Samples from collaborators originated in the United States, Italy and Spain and spanned both the acute and convalescent phases of COVID-19. The prospective study material was composed of cDNA or gDNA derived from T cells, B-cell-depleted T cells, or PBMCs. Subjects who had been exposed to COVID-19, were actively infected with it, or had recovered from it provided the deeply sampled blood TCRbeta repertoires that made up the dataset. A freely available public database, intended as a resource for researchers studying the immune response to SARS-CoV-2, is where the repertoires were released. Samples came from the ongoing ImmuneRACE study (first 160 participants) plus 1,254 subjects from 6 global collaborators. The sample metadata nearly always contained a de-identified subject ID, COVID-19 status, age in years and sex. Where available, HLA class I and class II types were taken from metadata supplied by the sample provider and were not determined by assay-based typing. What the research found in general, with its limitations: The amount of clinical and demographic metadata varied by source and participant and was provided uncurated.

Here V drops 2 bases and J drops 3 bases, and the junction holds 5 bases not matched to any gene. CDR1 and CDR2, looked up from the germline V gene, are MNHEY and SVGAGI. The CDR3 starts with the cysteine, ends with the phenylalanine, and has 16 residues. This entry keeps only the CDR3 DNA: 48 bases, framed from base 1. TCRbeta CDR3 regions were amplified from genomic DNA by means of the immunoSEQ Assay, a bias-controlled multiplex PCR. On the authors' methods: The number of nucleated cells in each sample was estimated from the amplification of reference gene primers within the assay. To quantify the absolute abundance of each unique TCRbeta CDR3 rearrangement, sequence reads were collapsed and filtered. For each sample, productive Simpson clonality was calculated by taking the square root of Simpson's diversity index across productive rearrangements. TCRdb took this table from immuneACCESS and kept in-frame rearrangements with V and J called. Such tables lack part of the clones; where checked against another copy, unresolved V genes explain under half of the gap, and the rest is unexplained. That table furnishes V, J and clone size, whereas the DNA furnished D and trimming. Across this sample there are over 50,000 clones, with around 93% seen only once. The ten top clones hold around 7.2% of the sample.

Whole blood was collected in K2EDTA tubes by collaborating institutions according to the institutions' own protocols. Collaborator samples were shipped for TCRbeta analysis as frozen whole blood, isolated PBMCs, or DNA extracted from either sample type. The TCR was taken from a woman aged 55 to 70 with active or convalescent COVID-19. Sequenced input: peripheral blood. The chain couples TRBV6-5 to TRBJ1-4, and 8 bases in between align with TRBD1. At the DNA level, the sequence is TGTGCCAGCAGTTACGGGACAGGCTACCCTAATGAAAAACTGTTTTTT. Its product reads: CASSYGTGYPNEKLFF.